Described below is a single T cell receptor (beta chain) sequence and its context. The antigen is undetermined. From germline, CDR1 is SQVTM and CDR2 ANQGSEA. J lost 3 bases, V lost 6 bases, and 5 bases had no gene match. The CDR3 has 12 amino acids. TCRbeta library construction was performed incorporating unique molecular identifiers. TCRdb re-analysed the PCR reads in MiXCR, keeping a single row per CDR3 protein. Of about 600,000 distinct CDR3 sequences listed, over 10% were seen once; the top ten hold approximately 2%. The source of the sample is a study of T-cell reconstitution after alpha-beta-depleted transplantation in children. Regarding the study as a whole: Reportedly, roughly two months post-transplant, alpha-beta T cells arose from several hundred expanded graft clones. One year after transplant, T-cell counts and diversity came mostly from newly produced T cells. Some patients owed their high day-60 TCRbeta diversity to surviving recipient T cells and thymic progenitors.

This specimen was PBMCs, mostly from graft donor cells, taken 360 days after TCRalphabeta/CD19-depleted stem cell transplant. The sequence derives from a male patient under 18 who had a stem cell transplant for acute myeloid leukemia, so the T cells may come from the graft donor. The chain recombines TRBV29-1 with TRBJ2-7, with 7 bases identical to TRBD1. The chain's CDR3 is CSVIRTGYEQYF. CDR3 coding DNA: TGCAGCGTGATCAGGACAGGCTACGAGCAGTACTTC.